This T cell receptor (beta chain) was documented in a study of cytomegalovirus exposure and HLA in healthy donors (TCRdb year 2017). Regarding the research as a whole: In an earlier analysis of fewer than 750 of the donors, around 290 Gb of sequence data and roughly 100 million unique TCR beta sequences from about 190 million T cells were reported. An early release covering just under 650 HLA-typed donors comprised about 300 gigabases of sequencing data and about 90 million unique TCR sequences. Among the roughly 400 genotyped donors, approximately 77% belonged to the genetic ancestry cluster associated with self-reported Caucasian donors. The aim of the study was to test whether cataloging public T cell receptors could identify signatures of past pathogen exposure. The T cell repertoires of 700 or so subjects were profiled by immunosequencing and related to cytomegalovirus serostatus. In addition to the first cohort of roughly 670 subjects, a separate validation cohort of approximately 110 different subjects was used. To predict cytomegalovirus infection status, the study combined high-throughput TCR immunosequencing, statistical association of individual TCRs with disease status, and machine learning. In a later analysis, previously published TCR beta repertoires from 550 to 700 donors were re-analyzed and high-resolution HLA genotyping was added so that TCR occurrence patterns could be studied. In the later analysis, no new phenotypic data were used to find candidate immune exposures; instead, reliance was placed on TCR beta sequences and their occurrence across donors. An earlier analysis of some 600 of the donors applied high-throughput TCR beta sequencing to assess whether each TCR beta V gene segment acted as functional or pseudogenic. Donor age, sex, ethnicity and CMV serostatus were compiled alongside the repertoire data. A later genetic analysis used genome-wide SNP genotypes for about 60% of the roughly 670 donors, treating that subset as a discovery cohort. All discovery cohort repertoires had been generated using a single sequencing platform. HLA typing included class I and class II loci at four-digit resolution. Typing coverage differed by locus: A, B, C, DRB1 and DQB1 were typed in roughly 620-630 donors, DQA1 in 522, DPA1 in 600 to 610, and DPB1 in approximately 450. Because of strong linkage in the cohort, 5 or 6 DR-DQ haplotypes were treated as single units for association and clustering. Across 398 genotyped donors of the cohort, an average of about 200,000 unique TCR beta nucleotide sequences per donor were sequenced, and around 20% of those sequences were non-productive.

Worth noting for this clone: This clone's antigen is unknown. No much larger clone is present one base from it, and per-base qualities are unavailable.

The cohort comprised some 680 healthy bone marrow donors. Cohort members were all nominally healthy when sampled, although unrecorded immune exposures were likely present. The donor was CMV seronegative and was included in the group of a few hundred seronegative cohort members. Every donor gave a peripheral blood sample, and the peripheral blood mononuclear cells from that sample were used for TCR beta sequencing. The Qiagen DNeasy Blood Extraction Kit was used to extract genomic DNA from the blood cell samples. Per the germline V gene, SGHRS is the CDR1 and YFSETQ is the CDR2. The V end loses 6 bases and the J end loses 0 bases, and a stretch of 16 bases separates them. From the cysteine through the phenylalanine, the CDR3 covers 16 amino acids. Only the CDR3 part of the read is kept: 48 bases, read in frame from the first base. Library preparation was by the immunoSEQ multiplex PCR assay. A mixture of 60 forward primers for TCR Vbeta segments and 13 reverse primers for TCR Jbeta segments was used in the multiplex PCR. The CDR3 region of rearranged TCR beta genes was amplified from genomic DNA with a multiplex PCR assay. The amplified TCR beta libraries were sequenced on the Illumina HiSeq System as 87-base-pair reads. The paper's data handling went like this. A later analysis counted approximately 84 million unique TCR beta chains across the 670 or so repertoires, and around 12 million of these chains were shared by at least two donors. To remove PCR and sequencing errors, raw reads were error-corrected and collapsed into unique sequences using a nearest-neighbor algorithm that merged closely related sequences. Alignment of CDR3 sequences to IMGT reference sequences was used to assign V, D and J gene segments. For a sequence to be retained, a match of at least six nucleotides to both a V gene segment and a J gene segment was required. A rearrangement counted as productive if the CDR3 had no stop codons and remained in frame with V and J, and every other rearrangement counted as non-productive. CDR3 was defined according to IMGT convention as the region running from the second conserved V-encoded cysteine to the conserved J-encoded phenylalanine. The earlier analysis of 587 of the donors excluded sequences that lacked an unambiguous match to a single V gene segment. In an earlier analysis of approximately 560 of the donors, a V segment was called functional when productive rearrangements were above 56.7%, and segregating when the standard deviation between donors exceeded 5%. A statistical classification framework was built to diagnose cytomegalovirus status from the catalog of TCR beta chain sequences. A later analysis assigned V and J genes by comparing TCR nucleotide sequences with IMGT/GENE-DB human TR gene sequences. A later analysis assigned CDR3 sequences and most-parsimonious VDJ recombination scenarios with the TCRdist pipeline. In a later analysis, each TCR beta chain was defined by its CDR3 amino acid sequence together with its V-gene family, and reads without a unique V-gene family were excluded. As a way to deal with suspected cross-contamination and a sequencing artifact, a later analysis dropped roughly 620 nucleotide sequences that were highly shared and had low generation probability. In a later analysis, a clonal expansion index for each public chain was calculated from normalized within-repertoire ranks of inferred template counts. Generation probabilities in a later analysis came from a VDJ recombination model fitted to out-of-frame rearrangements, and those results were checked against IGoR. In a later analysis, TCR-TCR, TCR-HLA and TCR-CMV co-occurrence was scored with hypergeometric tests, and a repertoire-size bias correction was applied to TCR pairs. To estimate false discovery rates, a later analysis permuted the HLA or CMV assignments 20 times. A later analysis grouped co-occurring TCRs with DBSCAN, adding TCRdist sequence similarity when clustering within HLA-allele-positive subsets. Co-occurrence clustering excluded repertoires with fewer than 30,000 or more than 120,000 public chains, plus five with anomalous nucleotide sharing. TCRdb provides this immuneACCESS table in a form limited to in-frame rearrangements. Some clones are lacking; in checked studies, under half of them reflect an unresolved V gene, and why the rest are absent is not known. V and J calls and clone size come straight from that table; D and trimming were deduced from the DNA. The sample records about 160,000 clones, more than 70% of which are singletons. The leading ten clones occupy 0.38% of the sample.

General findings and caveats noted by the study authors: Roughly uniform sequencing depth across donors was assumed in presence/absence analyses, although this assumption may not hold. A later analysis associated about 17,000 TCR beta sequences with specific HLA alleles at a false discovery rate of 0.05. Most CMV-associated TCR beta chains appeared to be HLA-restricted in a later analysis, and the HLA associations seemed to be driven largely by CMV exposure. Compared with equally common non-associated chains, HLA-associated TCR beta chains in a later analysis were more clonally expanded and had lower generation probabilities. According to a later genetic analysis, donors in an Asian-associated ancestry cluster had fewer N-insertions in productive TCRs than the roughly 700-donor mean. Because HLA typing was missing for some donors at each locus, association tests included only the typed subset. Some IMGT-functional V segments, including TRBV6-2 and TRBV6-3, could not be told apart with the 87-base-pair reads, so those segments were excluded. Assigning TCR associations to individual alleles was difficult when HLA alleles, especially DR and DQ, strongly co-occurred. In a later genetic analysis, a missense DCLRE1C variant was associated with V-gene and J-gene trimming of TCR beta chains, and the association was replicated in an independent cohort. For the cohort, immune exposure information was limited to CMV serostatus. A cluster of highly shared sequence variants was judged likely to be a technical artifact of the sequencing pipeline. Correlated functional status among segregating V segments might be attributable to linkage disequilibrium, but an unknown experimental factor could not be ruled out. According to a later analysis, parvovirus B19, influenza, CMV and Epstein-Barr virus appeared linked to several top co-occurrence clusters. In both the original and validation cohorts, the classifier was reported to diagnose cytomegalovirus status with high specificity and sensitivity. A few of the identified cytomegalovirus-associated TCR beta chains were confirmed in vitro to be specific for cytomegalovirus antigens. Broadly in line with IMGT annotations, most TCR beta V segments showed up in productive rearrangements about 90% or about 30% of the time in an earlier analysis of several hundred of the donors. In a later analysis, TCR association rates were found to vary across HLA loci, with the most associated TCRs seen for DRB1 alleles and the fewest for HLA-C alleles. The study gave a list of about 160 TCR beta chains associated with cytomegalovirus. The cohort was sequenced for TCR beta chains only, and without alpha or paired-chain data the features that could be detected were limited. A further reported finding was that TCR beta sequences accurately predicted the HLA-A and HLA-B alleles for most subjects in the first cohort. Because counts were too low, about 15 rarely observed V segments, including chromosome 9 orphons, were left out of the earlier analysis of approximately 580 of the donors. Most TCR sequences were seen in very few donors, while some public TCRs were found in many individuals. It was suggested by the authors that the approach could potentially be generalized to other disease states and immunological phenotypes.

This receptor was identified in a boy aged 2 to 10 in good health and CMV-seronegative. Here the chain combines TRBV5-1 and TRBJ1-3; a tentative D match to TRBD1 spans 6 bases. Material for sequencing was PBMCs. Here the CDR3 is given as CASTKGGESSGNTIYF. The DNA is as follows: TGCGCCAGCACAAAAGGGGGGGAGAGCTCTGGAAACACCATATATTTT.